This T cell receptor (beta chain) was sequenced in a study of T cell responses to AZD1222 COVID-19 vaccine. Germline V gives CDR1 SGHRS, CDR2 YFSETQ. V shed 8 bases and J shed 2 bases, with 13 bases lying between them. The CDR3 covers 14 residues. Sequencing was performed with immunoSEQ multiplex PCR; in TCRdb, only in-frame clones are kept and a portion is missing. The sample has about 85,000 clones, 89% seen once; the top ten hold 2.2%. The chain links TRBV5-1 to TRBJ2-2; D unclear. Specimen: peripheral blood, collected on day 0 of AZD1222 vaccination. The sequence derives from an adult in good health. The CDR3 DNA reads as TGCGCCAGTCATGCCGACGGAAACACCGGGGAGCTGTTTTTT. Translated: CASHADGNTGELFF.